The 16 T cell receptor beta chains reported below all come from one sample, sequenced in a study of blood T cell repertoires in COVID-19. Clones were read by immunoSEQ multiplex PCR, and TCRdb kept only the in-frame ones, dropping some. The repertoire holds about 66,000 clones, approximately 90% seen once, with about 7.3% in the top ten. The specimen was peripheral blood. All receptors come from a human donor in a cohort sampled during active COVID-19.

The CDR3 sequence is CASSARGRGEASKNIQYF. The CDR3 region has the DNA TGTGCCAGTAGTGCAAGGGGGAGAGGGGAAGCCAGCAAAAACATTCAGTACTTC. The chain links TRBV19 to TRBJ2-4; D is possibly TRBD1 (6 bases). V shed 5 bases and J shed 3 bases, with 23 bases lying between them. The CDR3 contains 18 residues. CDR1 is LNHDA, CDR2 SQIVND, per germline (reference sequence).

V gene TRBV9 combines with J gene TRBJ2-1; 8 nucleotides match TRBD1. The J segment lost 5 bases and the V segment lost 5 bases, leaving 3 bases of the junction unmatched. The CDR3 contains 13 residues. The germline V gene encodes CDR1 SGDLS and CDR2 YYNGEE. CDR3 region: CASSQGANNEQFF. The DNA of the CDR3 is TGTGCCAGCAGTCAGGGGGCAAACAATGAGCAGTTCTTC.

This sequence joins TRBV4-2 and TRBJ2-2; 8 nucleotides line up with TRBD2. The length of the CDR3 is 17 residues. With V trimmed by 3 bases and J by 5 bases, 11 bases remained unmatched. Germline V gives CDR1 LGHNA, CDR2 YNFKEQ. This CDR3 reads CASSQGGGRPITGELFF. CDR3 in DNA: TGTGCCAGCAGCCAGGGGGGCGGGAGGCCGATAACCGGGGAGCTGTTTTTT.

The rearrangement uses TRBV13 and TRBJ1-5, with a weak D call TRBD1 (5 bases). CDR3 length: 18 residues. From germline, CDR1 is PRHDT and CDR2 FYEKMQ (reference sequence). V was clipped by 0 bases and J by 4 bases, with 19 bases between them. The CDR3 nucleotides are TGTGCCAGCAGCTTAGGCCCCATGGGGCAGGCCTTTAATCAGCCCCAGCATTTT. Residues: CASSLGPMGQAFNQPQHF.

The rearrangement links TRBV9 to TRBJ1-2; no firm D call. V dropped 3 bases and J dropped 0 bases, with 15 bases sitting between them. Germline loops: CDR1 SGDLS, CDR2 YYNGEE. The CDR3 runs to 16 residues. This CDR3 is CASSAERPRANYGYTF. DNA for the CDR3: TGTGCCAGCAGCGCCGAACGTCCCCGGGCTAACTATGGCTACACCTTC.

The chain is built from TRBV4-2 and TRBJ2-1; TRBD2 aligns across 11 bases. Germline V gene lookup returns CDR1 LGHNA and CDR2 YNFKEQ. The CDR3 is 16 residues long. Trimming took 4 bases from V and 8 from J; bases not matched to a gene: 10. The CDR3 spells CASSLPVAGGVDEQFF. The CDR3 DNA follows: TGTGCCAGCAGCCTCCCGGTAGCGGGAGGGGTCGATGAGCAGTTCTTC.

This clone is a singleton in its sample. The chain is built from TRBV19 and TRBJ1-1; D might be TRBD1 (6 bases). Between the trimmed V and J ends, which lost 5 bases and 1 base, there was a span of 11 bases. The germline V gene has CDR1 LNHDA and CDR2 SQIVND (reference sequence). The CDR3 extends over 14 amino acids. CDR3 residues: CASSSTGQNTEAFF. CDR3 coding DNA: TGTGCCAGTAGTTCGACAGGACAGAACACTGAAGCTTTCTTT.

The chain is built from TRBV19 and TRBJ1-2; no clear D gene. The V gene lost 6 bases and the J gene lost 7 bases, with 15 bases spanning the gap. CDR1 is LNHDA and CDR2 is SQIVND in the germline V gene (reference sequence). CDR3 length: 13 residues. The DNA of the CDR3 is TGTGCCAGTAGAGGAGGAATGTTGGGTGGCTACACCTTC. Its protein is CASRGGMLGGYTF. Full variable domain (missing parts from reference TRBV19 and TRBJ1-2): DGGITQSPKYLFRKEGQNVTLSCEQNLNHDAMYWYRQDPGQGLRLIYYSQIVNDFQKGDIAEGYSVSREKKESFPLTVTSAQKNPTAFYLCASRGGMLGGYTFGSGTRLTVV.

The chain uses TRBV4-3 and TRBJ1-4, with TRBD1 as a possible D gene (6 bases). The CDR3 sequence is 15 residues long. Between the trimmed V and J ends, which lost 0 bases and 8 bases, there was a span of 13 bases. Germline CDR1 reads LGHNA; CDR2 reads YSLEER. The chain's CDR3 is CASSQDLGGREKLFF. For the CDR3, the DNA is TGCGCCAGCAGCCAAGATTTAGGGGGTCGAGAAAAACTGTTTTTT.

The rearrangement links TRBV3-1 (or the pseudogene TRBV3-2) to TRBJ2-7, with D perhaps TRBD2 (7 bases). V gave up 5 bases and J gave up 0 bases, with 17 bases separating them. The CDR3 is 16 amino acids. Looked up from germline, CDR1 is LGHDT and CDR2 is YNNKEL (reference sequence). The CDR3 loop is CASSGAFGGASYEQYF. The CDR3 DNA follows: TGTGCCAGCAGCGGAGCTTTTGGGGGGGCCTCCTACGAGCAGTACTTC.

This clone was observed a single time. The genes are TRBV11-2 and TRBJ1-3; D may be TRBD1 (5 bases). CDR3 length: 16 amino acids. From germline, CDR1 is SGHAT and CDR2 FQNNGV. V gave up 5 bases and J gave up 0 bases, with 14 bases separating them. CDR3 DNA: TGTGCCAGCAGCCCCGGGCAGGGCCGCTCTGGAAACACCATATATTTT. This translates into CASSPGQGRSGNTIYF. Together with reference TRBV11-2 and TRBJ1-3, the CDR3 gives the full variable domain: EAGVAQSPRYKIIEKRQSVAFWCNPISGHATLYWYQQILGQGPKLLIQFQNNGVVDDSQLPKDRFSAERLKGVDSTLKIQPAKLEDSAVYLCASSPGQGRSGNTIYFGEGSWLTVV.

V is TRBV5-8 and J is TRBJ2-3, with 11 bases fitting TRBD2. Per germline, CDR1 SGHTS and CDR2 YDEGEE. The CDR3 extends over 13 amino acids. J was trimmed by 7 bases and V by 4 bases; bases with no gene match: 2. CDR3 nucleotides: TGTGCCAGCAGCCCTAGCGGGGGGTATACGCAGTATTTT. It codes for CASSPSGGYTQYF.

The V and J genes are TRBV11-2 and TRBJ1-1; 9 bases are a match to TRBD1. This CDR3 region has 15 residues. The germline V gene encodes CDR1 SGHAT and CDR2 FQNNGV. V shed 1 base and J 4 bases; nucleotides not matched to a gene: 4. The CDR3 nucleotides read TGTGCCAGCAGCTTAGTTCCGGACAGGGGCACTGAAGCTTTCTTT. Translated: CASSLVPDRGTEAFF.

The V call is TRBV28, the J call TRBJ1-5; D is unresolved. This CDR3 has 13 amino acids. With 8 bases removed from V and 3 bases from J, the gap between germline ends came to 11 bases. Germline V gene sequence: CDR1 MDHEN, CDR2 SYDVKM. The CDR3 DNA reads TGTGCCAGCCTGTGGGCGATCAATCAGCCCCAGCATTTT. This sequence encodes CASLWAINQPQHF.

The CDR3 region is CASSQNRVPGNTIYF. In nucleotides, the CDR3 is TGCGCCAGCAGCCAGAACAGGGTACCCGGAAACACCATATATTTT. The rearrangement links TRBV4-3 to TRBJ1-3; possible D gene TRBD1, 6 bases. Trimming stripped 3 bases from V and 4 bases from J, with 13 bases between. The CDR3 is made up of 15 amino acids. Germline V CDR1 and CDR2: LGHNA, YSLEER.

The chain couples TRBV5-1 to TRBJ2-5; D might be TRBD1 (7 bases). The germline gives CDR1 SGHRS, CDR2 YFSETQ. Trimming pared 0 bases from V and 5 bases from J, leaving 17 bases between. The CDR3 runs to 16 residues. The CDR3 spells CASSLEGAGRWETQYF. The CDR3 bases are TGCGCCAGCAGCTTGGAGGGGGCGGGACGATGGGAGACCCAGTACTTC. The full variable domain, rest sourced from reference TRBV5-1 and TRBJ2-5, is KAGVTQTPRYLIKTRGQQVTLSCSPISGHRSVSWYQQTPGQGLQFLFEYFSETQRNKGNFPGRFSGRQFSNSRSEMNVSTLELGDSALYLCASSLEGAGRWETQYFGPGTRLLVL.